This T cell receptor (beta chain) was identified during a study of CD8 T cells in ankylosing spondylitis (dated by TCRdb to about 2017). At the level of the whole study: T cell receptor beta repertoires were profiled in healthy donors and ankylosing spondylitis patients so that disease-linked TCR variants could be found. In total, the full study cohort was made up of 95 to 110 healthy donors and 25 ankylosing spondylitis patients. Peripheral blood was sampled, and synovial fluid was also collected from ankylosing spondylitis patients.

Overall study results and their limits: A TCR beta motif of about 8 highly homologous amino acid variants appeared characteristic of blood from ankylosing spondylitis patients. Some of the motif variants had been reported before in the synovial fluid and blood of reactive arthritis patients, a finding that suggests common disease-initiation mechanisms. According to the report, matched synovial fluid samples from ankylosing spondylitis patients were significantly enriched for the disease-linked clones. The disease-linked clones showed a CD8+ phenotype and occurred at relatively low frequencies in peripheral blood.

TCRdb shows the sequencer as Illumina HiSeq 2500. Quantitative 5'-RACE with molecular barcodes was used to prepare TCR beta libraries. Regarding the original processing steps: A new computational method, built on a probabilistic model of VDJ rearrangement, was used to identify disease-linked TCR variants. Starting from the raw public reads, TCRdb applied fastp trimming at Q25, assembled clones with MiXCR and retained in-frame beta chains. CDR3 protein duplicates are merged, each entry listing the most common genes and DNA. V and J calls and clone size were set by TCRdb, not the authors. In all, the sample holds roughly 470,000 distinct CDR3 sequences, and roughly 26% of those were seen once. The ten largest clones add up to 0.89% of the sample. The germline V gene encodes CDR1 MNHNS and CDR2 SASEGT. There are 15 amino acids in the CDR3, from cysteine to phenylalanine inclusive. Only CDR3 DNA is held: 45 bases, read in frame from base 1. Clipping removes 7 bases from V and 12 bases from J, with 16 as the unmatched junction base count.

This clonotype was seen a few times. Its antigen is still unknown. No much larger clone is present one base from it, and per-base qualities are unavailable. The sequence links TRBV6-1 to TRBJ2-1; 9 nucleotides in the junction match TRBD2. The sample comprised blood, either unsorted or a sorted T cell fraction (not recorded which). The sequence was obtained from a male donor with ankylosing spondylitis. The CDR3 region reads CASISTGVAGVTQFF. The DNA is as follows: TGTGCCAGCATCTCCACTGGGGTAGCGGGAGTTACGCAGTTCTTC.